Reported below is one T cell receptor (beta chain). The antigen is not known. The source of the sample is a study of CD8 T cells in ankylosing spondylitis. General study results and limits: Within ankylosing spondylitis blood, a TCR beta motif made up of eight highly homologous variants appeared to be characteristic. Previously reported in reactive arthritis synovial fluid and blood were some of the motif variants.

CDR3 length: 14 amino acids. Trimming left V 3 bases short and J 5 bases short, with 12 bases between. TCRdb analysed the 5' RACE reads with MiXCR anew, one entry per CDR3 protein. The profile shows some 840,000 distinct CDR3 sequences, approximately 10% of them singletons. The sequenced sample consisted of blood, either unsorted or a sorted T cell fraction (not recorded which). The source is a male donor with ankylosing spondylitis. The gene calls are TRBV12-3 or TRBV12-4 and TRBJ2-3; no definite D call. CDR3 coding DNA: TGTGCCAGCAGTTTTAGAGACGCGAGAGATACGCAGTATTTT. It yields the protein CASSFRDARDTQYF.